The 20 T cell receptor beta chains in this list originate from one sample, sequenced in a study of blood T cell repertoires in COVID-19. The table came from immunoSEQ multiplex PCR; TCRdb's copy has only in-frame clones and leaves some out. The sample has 300,000 to 400,000 clones; 70% to 90% are singletons. Sequencing was done on a sample of peripheral blood. Receptor source: a woman in her 30s with COVID-19, enrolled during active disease.

The DNA for the CDR3 is TGTGCCAGCAGCTCGCGACTAGCGGGGGGTCAAGAGACCCAGTACTTC. Residues: CASSSRLAGGQETQYF. The chain uses TRBV7-8 and TRBJ2-5; 13 positions agree with TRBD2. The CDR3 has 16 amino acids. CDR1 is SGHVS and CDR2 is FQNEAQ in the germline V gene. The V gene end was trimmed by 4 bases and the J gene end by 2 bases; junction bases not matched to a gene: 4.

This clone was detected a few times. The chain links TRBV18 to TRBJ2-7; D might be TRBD1 (5 bases). CDR3 length: 12 residues. Germline-derived CDR1 and CDR2 are KGHSH and LQKENI. V lost 5 bases and J lost 4, with 9 bases in between. The CDR3 loop is CASSSDRYEQYF. In DNA, the CDR3 is TGTGCCAGCTCAAGCGACAGATACGAGCAGTACTTC. The variable domain in full, completed from reference TRBV18 and TRBJ2-7, reads NAGVMQNPRHLVRRRGQEARLRCSPMKGHSHVYWYRQLPEEGLKFMVYLQKENIIDESGMPKERFSAEFPKEGPSILRIQQVVRGDSAAYFCASSSDRYEQYFGPGTRLTVT.

The CDR3 reads CASSPGDRGNEQFF. DNA for the CDR3: TGCGCCAGCAGCCCAGGGGACAGGGGAAATGAGCAGTTCTTC. The chain recombines TRBV4-3 with TRBJ2-1; 10 positions agree with TRBD1. Germline V gene lookup returns CDR1 LGHNA and CDR2 YSLEER. The CDR3 loop spans 14 amino acids. V lost 4 bases and J lost 7; bases outside the gene matches: 4.

The J gene is TRBJ1-1, the V gene TRBV6-4; 7 nucleotides line up with TRBD1. The CDR3 runs to 13 residues. Germline CDR1 reads MRHNA; CDR2 reads SNTAGT. V dropped 5 bases and J dropped 3; count of bases not matched to a gene: 3. CDR3 sequence (DNA): TGTGCCAGCAGTTCGGACAGGCACACTGAAGCTTTCTTT. It yields the protein CASSSDRHTEAFF.

The genes are TRBV7-9 and TRBJ1-3; D gene unclear. CDR3 length: 14 amino acids. Germline values: CDR1 SEHNR, CDR2 FQNEAQ (reference sequence). V was clipped by 9 bases and J by 0 bases, with 12 bases between them. The CDR3 region is CASTETNSGNTIYF. CDR3 nucleotides: TGTGCCAGTACAGAGACCAACTCTGGAAACACCATATATTTT. Using reference TRBV7-9 and TRBJ1-3 for the parts outside the CDR3, the full variable domain is DTGVSQNPRHKITKRGQNVTFRCDPISEHNRLYWYRQTLGQGPEFLTYFQNEAQLEKSRLLSDRFSAERPKGSFSTLEIQRTEQGDSAMYLCASTETNSGNTIYFGEGSWLTVV.

The rearrangement uses TRBV9 and TRBJ2-1, with 11 bases lining up with TRBD2. CDR3 length: 14 amino acids. Germline assignment: CDR1 SGDLS and CDR2 YYNGEE. J was trimmed by 9 bases and V by 5 bases; bases with no gene match: 7. In DNA, the CDR3 is TGTGCCAGCAGTTATAGCGGGGGGGCGGCTGAGCAGTTCTTC. Its translation: CASSYSGGAAEQFF.

This chain connects TRBV4-1 to TRBJ2-7; 10 bases map to TRBD1. In germline, CDR1 is MGHRA, CDR2 YSYEKL. The J segment lost 1 base and the V segment lost 3 bases, leaving 6 bases of the junction unmatched. There are 16 residues in the CDR3. In DNA form, the CDR3 reads TGCGCCAGCAGCCAGTCGGACAGGGGGATGTCCTACGAGCAGTACTTC. Protein: CASSQSDRGMSYEQYF.

This chain uses TRBV20-1 with TRBJ1-2; TRBD1 matches at 7 bases. The CDR3 is 11 residues long. Trimming took 6 bases from V and 7 from J; bases not matched to a gene: 5. The germline CDR1 and CDR2 sequences are DFQATT and SNEGSKA (reference sequence). As DNA, the CDR3 is TGCAGTGCACCCTCAGGGGGTGGCTACACCTTC. As protein: CSAPSGGGYTF.

This chain links TRBV10-3 with TRBJ2-3, with D maybe TRBD1 (6 bases). The CDR3 loop spans 14 amino acids. Germline values: CDR1 ENHRY, CDR2 SYGVKD. Trimming took off 6 bases at V and 3 bases at J, with 13 bases between the two ends. The CDR3 spells CAIRAQGNTDTQYF. CDR3 sequence (DNA): TGTGCCATCAGGGCGCAGGGGAATACAGATACGCAGTATTTT.

The gene calls are TRBV27 and TRBJ1-1; D ambiguous. Germline V gene sequence: CDR1 MNHEY, CDR2 SMNVEV (reference sequence). Trimming left V 6 bases short and J 4 bases short, with 12 bases between. The CDR3 has 13 residues. DNA of the CDR3: TGTGCCAGCAGCTTCGGGGTTGGCACTGAAGCTTTCTTT. Protein sequence: CASSFGVGTEAFF.

CDR3 protein: CASSLGGADRGHQPQHF. The CDR3 coding sequence is TGTGCCAGCAGCTTAGGAGGGGCCGACAGGGGGCATCAGCCCCAGCATTTT. V is TRBV11-3 and J is TRBJ1-5; 10 nucleotides agree with TRBD1. The V and J ends lost 1 base and 5 bases, in that order; junction bases with no gene match: 8. CDR3 length: 17 amino acids. Germline V gene lookup returns CDR1 SGHNT and CDR2 YENEEA.

Here the CDR3 reads CASSPGLAGDLEQFF. The CDR3 DNA reads as TGTGCCAGCAGCCCGGGACTAGCGGGGGACTTGGAGCAGTTCTTC. The chain is built from TRBV5-6 and TRBJ2-1; 14 nucleotides match TRBD2. The CDR3 runs to 15 residues. With V trimmed by 4 bases and J by 10 bases, 7 bases remained unmatched. In germline, CDR1 is SGHDT, CDR2 YYEEEE.

The V call is TRBV4-3, the J call TRBJ2-7, with a weak D call TRBD1 (5 bases). The CDR3 extends over 15 amino acids. The germline V gene encodes CDR1 LGHNA and CDR2 YSLEER. V dropped 0 bases and J dropped 2 bases, with 11 bases sitting between them. The CDR3 bases are TGCGCCAGCAGCCAAGATAGGGGCACAACCTACGAGCAGTACTTC. Residues: CASSQDRGTTYEQYF.

This clone was seen once. The chain joins TRBV2 to TRBJ2-4; the match to TRBD1 covers 9 bases. The J segment lost 8 bases and the V segment lost 5 bases, leaving 13 bases of the junction unmatched. Germline CDR1 is SNHLY and CDR2 is FYNNEI. The CDR3 extends over 16 amino acids. CDR3 protein: CASSPGTGFHRDIQYF. CDR3 bases: TGTGCCAGCAGTCCCGGGACAGGGTTTCATAGGGACATTCAGTACTTC.

J is TRBJ2-3 and V is TRBV7-9, with 9 bases identical to TRBD1. The CDR3 is 15 amino acids. Germline CDR1 reads SEHNR; CDR2 reads FQNEAQ (reference sequence). Trimming cost V 1 base and J 6 bases; bases outside gene matches: 5. This chain's CDR3 is CASSLGDREPDTQYF. Here the CDR3 DNA reads TGTGCCAGCAGCTTAGGGGACAGGGAACCCGATACGCAGTATTTT.

This chain uses TRBV11-2 with TRBJ1-2; the D gene is possibly TRBD1 (5 bases). Germline CDR1 reads SGHAT; CDR2 reads FQNNGV. Trimming took 5 bases from V and 2 from J, leaving 15 bases between them. The CDR3 spans 15 residues. CDR3 sequence (DNA): TGTGCCAGCAGCACCCGACAGAGGACGAACTATGGCTACACCTTC. It specifies CASSTRQRTNYGYTF.

Only a few counts were recorded for this clone. CDR3 DNA sequence: TGTGCCAGCAGCTTGGCTAGCGGGGGGGCCAATGAGCAGTTCTTC. Translated, it gives CASSLASGGANEQFF. The chain links TRBV5-4 to TRBJ2-1; 12 nucleotides line up with TRBD2. Germline assignment: CDR1 SGHNT and CDR2 YYREEE (reference sequence). This CDR3 has 15 amino acids. With V trimmed by 0 bases and J by 6 bases, 1 base remained unmatched.

V and J are TRBV6-5 and TRBJ2-3; 9 nucleotides match TRBD2. Trimming took 0 bases from V and 5 from J; bases not matched to a gene: 3. The CDR3 is 15 residues long. Germline CDR1 reads MNHEY; CDR2 reads SVGAGI. CDR3 coding DNA: TGTGCCAGCAGTTACTCCGCGGGGGGGCAAGATACGCAGTATTTT. The encoded protein is CASSYSAGGQDTQYF.

This clone turned up a few times. The J gene is TRBJ1-1, the V gene TRBV2; 8 bases are a match to TRBD1. After removal of 3 bases from V and 10 bases from J, the junction contained 10 bases not matched to a gene. The CDR3 runs 14 residues. The germline V gene has CDR1 SNHLY and CDR2 FYNNEI. The CDR3 region has the DNA TGTGCCAGCAGTGAGGTGGGACAGGCGTCCGTAGCTTTCTTT. As protein: CASSEVGQASVAFF.

This chain joins TRBV29-1 and TRBJ1-5; TRBD1 matches 10 bases. This CDR3 is 14 amino acids long. Germline-derived CDR1 and CDR2 are SQVTM and ANQGSEA. Unmatched junction bases numbered 4, after V lost 5 bases and J lost 3 bases. The CDR3 nucleotides are TGCAGCGTTCGGGACAGGGGCCCCAATCAGCCCCAGCATTTT. Its protein product is CSVRDRGPNQPQHF.